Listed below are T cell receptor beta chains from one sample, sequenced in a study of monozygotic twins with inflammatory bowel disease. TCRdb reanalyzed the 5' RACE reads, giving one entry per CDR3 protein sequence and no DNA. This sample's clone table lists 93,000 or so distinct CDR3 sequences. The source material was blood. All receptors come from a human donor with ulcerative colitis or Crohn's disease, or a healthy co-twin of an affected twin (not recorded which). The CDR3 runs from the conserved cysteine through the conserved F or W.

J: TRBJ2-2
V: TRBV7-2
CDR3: CASSLGIAGGPAGELFF

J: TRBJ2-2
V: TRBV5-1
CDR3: CASSTGAGVTGELFF

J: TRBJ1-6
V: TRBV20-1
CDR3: CSATFFGGALHF

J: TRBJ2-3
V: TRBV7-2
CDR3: CASSPGTNTQYF

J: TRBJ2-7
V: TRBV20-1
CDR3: CSARDRPSGLYEQYF

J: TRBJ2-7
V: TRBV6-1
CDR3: CASSEARLADEQYF

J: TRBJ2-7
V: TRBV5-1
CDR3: CASSLDRPTYEQYF

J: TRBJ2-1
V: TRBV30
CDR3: CAWSPGAPNEQFF

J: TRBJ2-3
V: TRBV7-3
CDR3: CASSPDIATDTQYF

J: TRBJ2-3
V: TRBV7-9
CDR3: CASSPNRLDTQYF

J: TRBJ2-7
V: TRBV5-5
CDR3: CASSPWVSYEQYF

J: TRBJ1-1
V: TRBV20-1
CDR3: CSARAAGRGPITEAFF

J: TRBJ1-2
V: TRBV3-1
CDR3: CASSQDQANYGYTF

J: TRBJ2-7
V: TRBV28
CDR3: CASSTLPLYEQYF

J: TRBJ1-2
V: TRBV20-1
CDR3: CSVPPGTYTNYGYTF

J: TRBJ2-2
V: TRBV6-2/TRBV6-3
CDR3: CASYKRTGELFF

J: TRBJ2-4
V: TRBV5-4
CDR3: CASSLDGGGTKNMQYF

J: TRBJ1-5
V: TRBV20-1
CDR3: CSARTDRVGQPQHF

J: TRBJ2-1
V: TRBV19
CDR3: CASSPGPRQFF

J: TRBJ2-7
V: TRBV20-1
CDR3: CSARVGAGAVQYF

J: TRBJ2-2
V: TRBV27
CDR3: CASRRRETTGELFF

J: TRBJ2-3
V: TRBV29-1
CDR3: CSVPIGTSGSRMTDTQYF

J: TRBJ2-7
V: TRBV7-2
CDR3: CASSRWGSSYEQYF

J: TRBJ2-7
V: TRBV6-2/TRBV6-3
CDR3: CASSSRRTIAYEQYF

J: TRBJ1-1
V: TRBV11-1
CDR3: CASSLEHTGTGGEDTEAFF

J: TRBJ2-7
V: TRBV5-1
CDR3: CASSLEQREVGEQYF

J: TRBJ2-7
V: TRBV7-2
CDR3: CASSPRQGIAYEQYF

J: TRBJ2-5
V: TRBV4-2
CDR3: CASSTGQGLYASYQETQYF

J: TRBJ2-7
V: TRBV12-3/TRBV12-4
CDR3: CASTNAGGSLYEQYF

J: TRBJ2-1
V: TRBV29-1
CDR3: CSVGARLADNEQFF

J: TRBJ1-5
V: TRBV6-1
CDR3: CASSTGPGIYSNQPQHF

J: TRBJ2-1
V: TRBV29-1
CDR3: CSVDKGPGGNEQFF

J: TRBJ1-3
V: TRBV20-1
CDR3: CSARGRLDRNSGNTIYF

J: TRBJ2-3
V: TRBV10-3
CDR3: CAISELEDTQYF

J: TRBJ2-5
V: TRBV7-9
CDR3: CASSCGRPWGEETQYF

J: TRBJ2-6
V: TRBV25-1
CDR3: CASSESVLGPGANVLTF

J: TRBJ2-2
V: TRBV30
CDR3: CAWIGQGLLSFTGELFF

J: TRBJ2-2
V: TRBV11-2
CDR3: CASSPPRARTGELFF

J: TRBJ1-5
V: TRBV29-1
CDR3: CSVSDSYSNQPQHF

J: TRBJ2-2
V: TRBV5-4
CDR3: CASSLRVRTGPNTGELFF

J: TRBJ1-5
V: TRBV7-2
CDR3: CASSLALGAEPQHF

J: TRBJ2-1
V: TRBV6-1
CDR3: CASRPGTSGTYNEQFF

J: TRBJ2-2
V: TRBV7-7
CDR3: CASSRAQGATGELFF

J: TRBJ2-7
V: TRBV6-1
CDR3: CASRVAGGQGYEQYF

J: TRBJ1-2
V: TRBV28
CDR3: CASRGEDRQGFGYTF

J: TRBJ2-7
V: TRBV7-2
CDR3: CASSLTSYEQYF

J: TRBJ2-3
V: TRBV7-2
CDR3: CASSPRTQDTQYF

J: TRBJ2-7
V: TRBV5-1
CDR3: CASRQDFYEQYF

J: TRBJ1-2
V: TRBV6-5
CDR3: CASSKPNRAGYTF

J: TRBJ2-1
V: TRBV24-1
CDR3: CATTGNNEQFF

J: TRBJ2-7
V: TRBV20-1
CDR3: CSARDLVWAYEQYF

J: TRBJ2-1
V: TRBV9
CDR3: CASSVRLASISEQFF

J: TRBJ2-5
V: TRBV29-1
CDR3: CSSQTSETQYF

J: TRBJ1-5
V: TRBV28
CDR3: CASSSQGNNQPQHF

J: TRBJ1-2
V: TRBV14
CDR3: CASSPQGTGYGYTF

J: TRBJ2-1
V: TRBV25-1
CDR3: CASSEGNGLARDEQFF